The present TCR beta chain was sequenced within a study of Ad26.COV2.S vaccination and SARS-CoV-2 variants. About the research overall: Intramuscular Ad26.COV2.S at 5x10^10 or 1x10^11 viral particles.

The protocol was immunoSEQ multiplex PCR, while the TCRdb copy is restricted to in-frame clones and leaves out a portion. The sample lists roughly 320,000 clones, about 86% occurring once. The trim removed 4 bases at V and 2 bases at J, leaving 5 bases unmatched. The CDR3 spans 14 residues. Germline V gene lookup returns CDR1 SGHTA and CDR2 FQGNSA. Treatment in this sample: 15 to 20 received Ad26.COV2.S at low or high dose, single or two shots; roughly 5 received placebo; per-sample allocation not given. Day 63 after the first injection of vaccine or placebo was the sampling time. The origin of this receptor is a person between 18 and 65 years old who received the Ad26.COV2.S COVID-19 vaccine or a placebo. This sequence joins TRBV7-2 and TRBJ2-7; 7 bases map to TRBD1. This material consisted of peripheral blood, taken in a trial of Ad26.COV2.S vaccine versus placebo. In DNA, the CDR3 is TGTGCCAGCAGCTCGAGGGACAGCACCTACGAGCAGTACTTC. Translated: CASSSRDSTYEQYF. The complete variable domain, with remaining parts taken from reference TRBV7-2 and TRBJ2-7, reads GAGVSQSPSNKVTEKGKDVELRCDPISGHTALYWYRQSLGQGLEFLIYFQGNSAPDKSGLPSDRFSAERTGGSVSTLTIQRTQQEDSAVYLCASSSRDSTYEQYFGPGTRLTVT.